This T cell receptor (beta chain) was obtained from a study of metastatic and nonmetastatic thyroid tumors. Study in general: Repertoire comparison spanned blood and tumor or nodule tissue of malignant and benign thyroid patients.

Thyroid surgery took place with no prior treatment in any patient. Broader study findings: Malignant thyroid tumors reportedly had TCR beta diversity that was significantly higher than in benign nodules, in blood and tumor.

Source study methods: Clinicopathological groups of papillary thyroid cancer showed CDR3 differences that were used to build a distant-metastasis classifier. Via MiXCR, TCRdb re-called the PCR reads. Clone size and V and J calls follow TCRdb, not the original study. The top ten hold roughly 14% of the sample, which has about 16,000 clones, around 23% seen once. As regards this clone: Antigen: not known.

The germline gives CDR1 MNHEY, CDR2 SMNVEV (reference sequence). The CDR3 length is 15 residues. The trim removed 2 bases at V and 2 bases at J, leaving 6 bases unmatched. This sequence originates from a female donor with papillary thyroid cancer or a benign thyroid nodule (not recorded which). Some clones in this sample may be carry-over from other donors' samples. This chain connects TRBV27 to TRBJ2-7, with 7 bases fitting TRBD2. The sample taken for sequencing was adjacent normal tissue. The CDR3 sequence is CASSLIAGDTYEQYF. CDR3 nucleotides: TGTGCCAGCAGTTTAATTGCGGGAGATACCTACGAGCAGTACTTC.